The 23 T cell receptor beta chains reported below all come from one sample, sequenced in a study of blood T cell repertoires in COVID-19. The assay was immunoSEQ multiplex PCR, and TCRdb's table has in-frame clones only and misses some. In the table there are around 63,000 clones, less than 75% of which are singletons. Material: peripheral blood. These receptor sequences come from a woman between 50 and 59 years old with active or convalescent COVID-19.

CDR3 protein: CASSYWWGGVVNEQFF. CDR3 sequence (DNA): TGTGCCAGCAGTTATTGGTGGGGGGGAGTGGTTAATGAGCAGTTCTTC. V and J are TRBV6-2 or TRBV6-3 and TRBJ2-1, with TRBD2 matching over 7 bases. CDR1 and CDR2 from the germline V gene are MNHEY and SVGEGT. J was trimmed by 7 bases and V by 3 bases; bases with no gene match: 12. This CDR3 is 16 amino acids long.

By frequency in the sample, this clone is medium-sized (0.01 to 0.1%). This sequence joins TRBV25-1 and TRBJ1-4; tentatively, D is TRBD1 (6 bases). Germline assignment: CDR1 MGHDK and CDR2 SYGVNS. The CDR3 runs 15 residues. Trimming shortened V by 2 bases and J by 6 bases, and 13 bases separated the two germline ends. The CDR3 loop is CASSEPQGQDEKLFF. CDR3 sequence (DNA): TGTGCCAGCAGTGAACCCCAGGGGCAGGATGAAAAACTGTTTTTT.

This chain connects TRBV12-3 or TRBV12-4 to TRBJ1-1; TRBD1 might be the D (6 bases). V was pared by 6 bases and J by 9 bases, with 14 bases between. There are 12 residues in the CDR3. CDR3 coding DNA: TGTGCCAGCAGCTTAACGGGGGGCAAAGCTTTCTTT. Encoded protein: CASSLTGGKAFF.

This clone showed up just once. This chain uses TRBV7-9 with TRBJ2-7; D not resolved. The length of the CDR3 is 16 residues. CDR1 and CDR2 from the germline V gene are SEHNR and FQNEAQ (reference sequence). The V end was cut by 2 bases, the J end by 4 bases, with 18 bases between. The CDR3 nucleotides are TGTGCCAGCAGCTTACTAGGCTTAACGACCGAATACGAGCAGTACTTC. It yields the protein CASSLLGLTTEYEQYF.

This clone was counted between two and nine times. This chain connects TRBV7-2 to TRBJ1-3; TRBD1 is a possible D gene (6 bases). Trimming took off 1 base at V and 1 base at J, with 8 bases between the two ends. Per the germline V gene, CDR1 is SGHTA and CDR2 is FQGNSA. The CDR3 is made up of 15 amino acids. CDR3 region: CASSLDQGSGNTIYF. For the CDR3, the DNA is TGTGCCAGCAGCTTAGACCAGGGGTCTGGAAACACCATATATTTT. The complete variable domain, with remaining parts taken from reference TRBV7-2 and TRBJ1-3, reads GAGVSQSPSNKVTEKGKDVELRCDPISGHTALYWYRQSLGQGLEFLIYFQGNSAPDKSGLPSDRFSAERTGGSVSTLTIQRTQQEDSAVYLCASSLDQGSGNTIYFGEGSWLTVV.

The genes are TRBV10-3 and TRBJ1-6; 7 bases agree with TRBD1. The CDR3 is 15 residues long. CDR1 and CDR2 (germline): ENHRY, SYGVKD. With 10 bases clipped from V and 5 bases from J, the junction kept 11 bases outside the gene matches. The CDR3 DNA reads as TGTGCCACCAATCCCGGGACAGCAGATAATTCACCCCTCCACTTT. It translates to CATNPGTADNSPLHF.

The V and J genes are TRBV6-5 and TRBJ1-2; tentative D call: TRBD1 (5 bases). The CDR3 runs to 13 residues. Trimming pared 4 bases from V and 8 bases from J, leaving 14 bases between. CDR1 MNHEY and CDR2 SVGAGI come from the germline V gene. The CDR3, as DNA: TGTGCCAGCAGTTTGGGGCTCGACGGGGGCTACACCTTC. This sequence encodes CASSLGLDGGYTF.

This rearrangement joins TRBV2 to TRBJ2-5, with TRBD2 as a possible D gene (6 bases). V lost 7 bases and J 0 bases, leaving 9 bases between the germline ends. The germline V gene has CDR1 SNHLY and CDR2 FYNNEI. The CDR3 runs to 13 residues. The CDR3 DNA reads TGTGCCAGCAAGGAGGGTAACCAAGAGACCCAGTACTTC. Translating it yields CASKEGNQETQYF.

This clone was recorded many times. This chain uses TRBV11-2 with TRBJ2-7; tentative D call: TRBD1 (5 bases). Germline V gene data show CDR1 as SGHAT and CDR2 as FQNNGV. CDR3 length: 14 amino acids. The V end was cut by 2 bases, the J end by 3 bases, with 11 bases between. CDR3 DNA: TGTGCCAGCAGCTTAACCTTCGACAGCTACGAGCAGTACTTC. Translated: CASSLTFDSYEQYF.

This rearrangement joins TRBV10-1 to TRBJ2-1; D may be TRBD1 (6 bases). The V gene's germline CDR1 is WNHNN and CDR2 SYGVQD (reference sequence). Between the trimmed V and J ends, which lost 2 bases and 10 bases, there was a span of 12 bases. The CDR3 is made up of 13 amino acids. The chain's CDR3 is CASSEVVGTEQFF. CDR3 bases: TGCGCCAGCAGTGAGGTAGTAGGGACAGAGCAGTTCTTC.

The chain employs TRBV3-1 (or the pseudogene TRBV3-2) and TRBJ2-7; tentatively, D is TRBD1 (5 bases). There are 11 residues in the CDR3. The germline CDR1 and CDR2 sequences are LGHDT and YNNKEL (reference sequence). Trimming removed 2 bases at V and 6 bases at J, with 5 bases between. The CDR3 DNA sequence: TGTGCCAGCAGCCAAAGGGGCGAGCAGTACTTC. Translated, it gives CASSQRGEQYF.

This chain uses TRBV29-1 with TRBJ2-5; D remains ambiguous. There are 12 residues in the CDR3. V lost 4 bases and J 2 bases, leaving 8 bases between the germline ends. CDR1 and CDR2 (germline): SQVTM, ANQGSEA. Here the CDR3 reads CSVVAGQETQYF. Written as DNA, the CDR3 is TGCAGCGTTGTGGCAGGACAAGAGACCCAGTACTTC.

The J gene is TRBJ1-2, the V gene TRBV6-1, with D possibly matching TRBD1 (6 bases). Germline CDR1 is MNHNS and CDR2 is SASEGT. Between the trimmed V and J ends, which lost 8 bases and 10 bases, there was a span of 20 bases. This CDR3 comprises 13 residues. The CDR3 sequence is CASSEKGVGDYTF. CDR3 bases: TGTGCCAGCTCTGAAAAGGGGGTGGGGGACTACACCTTC.

CDR3 region: CASSIGGRPTEAFF. The CDR3 DNA sequence: TGTGCCAGTAGTATAGGGGGGCGTCCCACTGAAGCTTTCTTT. The chain carries TRBV19 and TRBJ1-1; a possible D gene is TRBD1 (6 bases). The germline V and J ends were trimmed by 1 base and 4 bases, with 10 bases remaining between them. CDR3 size: 14 residues. Germline loops: CDR1 LNHDA, CDR2 SQIVND (reference sequence).

This rearrangement joins TRBV4-1 to TRBJ2-3, with TRBD1 matching over 7 bases. With V trimmed by 4 bases and J by 2 bases, 3 bases remained unmatched. The CDR3 consists of 14 residues. Germline V CDR1 and CDR2: MGHRA, YSYEKL. This chain's CDR3 is CASSRGQFTDTQYF. The CDR3 region has the DNA TGCGCCAGCAGCCGGGGACAGTTCACAGATACGCAGTATTTT.

The rearrangement joins TRBV28 to TRBJ2-7; TRBD1 might be the D (5 bases). The CDR3 length is 14 residues. The V end was cut by 5 bases, the J end by 3 bases, with 14 bases between. CDR1 is MDHEN, CDR2 SYDVKM, per germline. CDR3 DNA sequence: TGTGCCAGCAGTCCGGTCACGACAGTCTACGAGCAGTACTTC. It encodes CASSPVTTVYEQYF.

V and J are TRBV5-3 and TRBJ2-7; TRBD2 agrees at 9 bases. TRBV5-3 is placed among ORFs of uncertain function. The CDR3 loop spans 18 amino acids. Trimming removed 1 base from V and 4 bases from J; junction bases left unmatched: 15. The CDR3 sequence: CARSLNPQLSGRRYEQYF. The CDR3 DNA sequence: TGTGCCAGAAGCTTGAATCCCCAACTTAGCGGGAGAAGGTACGAGCAGTACTTC.

This clone has a handful of counts. The rearrangement uses TRBV9 and TRBJ2-1, with 9 bases that match TRBD1. The CDR3 contains 16 residues. J was trimmed by 0 bases and V by 0 bases; bases with no gene match: 1. Germline CDR1 SGDLS, CDR2 YYNGEE. The CDR3 nucleotides are TGTGCCAGCAGCGTAGAACAGGGGGCCTCCTACAATGAGCAGTTCTTC. Translating gives CASSVEQGASYNEQFF.

The V gene is TRBV19, the J gene TRBJ1-1, with 8 bases aligning to TRBD1. Trimming took 6 bases from V and 3 from J; bases not matched to a gene: 9. Germline CDR1 LNHDA, CDR2 SQIVND (reference sequence). There are 15 residues in the CDR3. The CDR3 DNA follows: TGTGCCAGTAGGTCCCAGGGGGCCCAATACACTGAAGCTTTCTTT. Translated, it gives CASRSQGAQYTEAFF.

Here the CDR3 DNA reads TGTGCCAGCAGCCGGGCGGGAGGGCCAGAAGAGACCCAGTACTTC. It specifies CASSRAGGPEETQYF. The rearrangement joins TRBV7-9 to TRBJ2-5, with 9 bases aligning to TRBD2. V was clipped by 5 bases and J by 3 bases; unmatched bases: 7. The germline gives CDR1 SEHNR, CDR2 FQNEAQ (reference sequence). The length of the CDR3 is 15 residues.

The genes are TRBV5-1 and TRBJ2-1, with D tentatively TRBD1 (5 bases). This CDR3 is 16 amino acids long. CDR1 is SGHRS and CDR2 is YFSETQ in the germline V gene. Trimming removed 4 bases at V and 9 bases at J, with 23 bases between. CDR3: CASSPTVRSQTGEQFF. Written as DNA, the CDR3 is TGCGCCAGCAGCCCGACAGTACGATCCCAAACGGGTGAGCAGTTCTTC.

V usage is TRBV5-3 and J usage is TRBJ2-7; D is possibly TRBD2 (5 bases). TRBV5-3 is identified as an open reading frame with a role that is uncertain. Trimming cost V 1 base and J 5 bases, with 13 bases left between them. CDR3 size: 14 residues. The CDR3 DNA reads TGTGCCAGAAGCTTGATCGAGAGGGCTGACGAGCAGTACTTC. Amino acids: CARSLIERADEQYF.

In its sample, this clone was seen once. The chain employs TRBV10-3 and TRBJ1-4; unclear D gene. V was cut by 0 bases and J by 7 bases, with 6 bases left in between. The germline gives CDR1 ENHRY, CDR2 SYGVKD. The CDR3 is made up of 13 amino acids. The CDR3 nucleotides are TGTGCCATCAGTGAGTCGAATAGTGAAAAACTGTTTTTT. As protein: CAISESNSEKLFF.